This entry concerns a single T cell receptor (beta chain). Assay used: immunoSEQ multiplex PCR; TCRdb lists only in-frame clones, some missing. The sample lists 350,000 to 550,000 clones; 80% to 90% were seen once. The data belong to a study of blood T cell repertoires in COVID-19. The sample comprised PBMCs or T cells enriched from blood (not recorded which). The clonotype was recovered from a man aged 25 to 40 who had recovered from COVID-19.

This CDR3 reads CASSYHSTRRGTDTQYF. The CDR3 DNA is TGTGCCAGCAGTTATCACTCCACGAGACGGGGCACAGATACGCAGTATTTT. The chain has TRBV6-2 or TRBV6-3 and TRBJ2-3, with D unresolved. The length of the CDR3 is 17 residues. The V gene lost 3 bases and the J gene lost 1 base, with 17 bases spanning the gap. The germline CDR1 and CDR2 sequences are MNHEY and SVGEGT.